This T cell receptor (beta chain) was sequenced in a study of blood T cell repertoires in COVID-19. Turning to the study itself: Some COVID-19 samples were acute and others convalescent; all came from the United States, Italy and Spain. Sources were T cells, B-cell-depleted T cells, or PBMCs; the material itself was cDNA or gDNA.

The method was immunoSEQ multiplex PCR; TCRdb's version includes in-frame clones alone and lacks a portion of them. The sample consists of under 200,000 clones, 84% of them appearing once. V lost 10 bases and J lost 5, with 15 bases in between. The CDR3 runs 13 residues. Donors were grouped by their self-reported clinical history. Symptom resolution, clearance, or two negative PCRs marked donors in Cohort 3 as recovered. The rearrangement links TRBV12-3 or TRBV12-4 to TRBJ1-5, with a weak D call TRBD1 (5 bases). The clonotype was recovered from a man aged 45-60 years who had recovered from COVID-19. Specimen: PBMCs or T cells enriched from blood (not recorded which). The CDR3 DNA is TGTGCCACCGCCTGGGGCAGGGATCAGCCCCAGCATTTT. It codes for CATAWGRDQPQHF.